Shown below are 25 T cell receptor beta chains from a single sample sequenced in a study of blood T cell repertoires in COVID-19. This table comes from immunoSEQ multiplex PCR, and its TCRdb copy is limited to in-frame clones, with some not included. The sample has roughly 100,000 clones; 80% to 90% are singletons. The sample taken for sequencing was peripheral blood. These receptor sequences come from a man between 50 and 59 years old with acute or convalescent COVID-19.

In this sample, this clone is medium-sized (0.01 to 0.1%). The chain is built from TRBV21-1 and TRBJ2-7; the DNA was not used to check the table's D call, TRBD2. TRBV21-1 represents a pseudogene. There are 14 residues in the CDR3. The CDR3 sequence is CASIKRSISHEQYF. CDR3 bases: TGTGCCAGCATCAAGAGATCGATAAGCCACGAGCAGTACTTC.

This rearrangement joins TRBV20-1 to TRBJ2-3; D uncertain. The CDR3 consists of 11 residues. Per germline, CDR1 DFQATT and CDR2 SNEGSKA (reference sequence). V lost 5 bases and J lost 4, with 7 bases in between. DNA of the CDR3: TGCAGTGCTTCTAGTGCAGATACGCAGTATTTT. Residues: CSASSADTQYF.

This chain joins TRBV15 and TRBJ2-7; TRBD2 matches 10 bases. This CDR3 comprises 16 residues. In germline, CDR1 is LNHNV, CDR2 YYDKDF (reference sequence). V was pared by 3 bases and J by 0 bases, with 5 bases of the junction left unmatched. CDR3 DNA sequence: TGTGCCACCAGCAGCCCTTTAGCGGGAGGCTCCTACGAGCAGTACTTC. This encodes CATSSPLAGGSYEQYF.

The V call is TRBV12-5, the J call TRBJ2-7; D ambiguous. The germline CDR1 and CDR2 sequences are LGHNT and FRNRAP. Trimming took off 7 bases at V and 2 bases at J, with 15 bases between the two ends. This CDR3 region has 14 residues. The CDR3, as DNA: TGTGCTAGTGCACTTGCGGTCGTTGCCTACGAGCAGTACTTC. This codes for CASALAVVAYEQYF. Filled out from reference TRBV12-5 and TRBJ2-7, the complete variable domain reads DARVTQTPRHKVTEMGQEVTMRCQPILGHNTVFWYRQTMMQGLELLAYFRNRAPLDDSGMPKDRFSAEMPDATLATLKIQPSEPRDSAVYFCASALAVVAYEQYFGPGTRLTVT.

The CDR3 is CATILAGGPDTQYF. The CDR3 DNA reads TGTGCCACCATCCTAGCGGGAGGCCCAGATACGCAGTATTTT. This rearrangement joins TRBV24-1 to TRBJ2-3, with TRBD2 matching over 11 bases. The ends lost 8 bases at V and 4 bases at J; junction bases unmatched: 4. In germline, CDR1 is KGHDR, CDR2 SFDVKD. The CDR3 has 14 amino acids.

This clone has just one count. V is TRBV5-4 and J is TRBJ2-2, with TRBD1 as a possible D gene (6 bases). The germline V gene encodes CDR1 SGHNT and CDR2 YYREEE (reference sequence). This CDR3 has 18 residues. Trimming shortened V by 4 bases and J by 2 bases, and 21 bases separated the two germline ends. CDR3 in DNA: TGTGCCAGCAGCACTGAAGACAGGCCCCTCAAAAACACCGGGGAGCTGTTTTTT. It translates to CASSTEDRPLKNTGELFF.

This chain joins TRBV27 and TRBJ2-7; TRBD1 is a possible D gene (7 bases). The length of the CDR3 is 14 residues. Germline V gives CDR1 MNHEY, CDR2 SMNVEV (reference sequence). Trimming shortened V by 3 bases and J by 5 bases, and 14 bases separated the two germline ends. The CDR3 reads CASSFLQGGNEQYF. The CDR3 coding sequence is TGTGCCAGCAGTTTCCTTCAGGGGGGTAACGAGCAGTACTTC.

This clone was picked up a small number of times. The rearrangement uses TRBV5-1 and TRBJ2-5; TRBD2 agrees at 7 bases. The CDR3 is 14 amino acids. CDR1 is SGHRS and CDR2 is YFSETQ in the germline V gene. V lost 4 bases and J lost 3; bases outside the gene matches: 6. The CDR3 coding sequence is TGCGCCAGCAGCCAGGGACTACAAAAAGAGACCCAGTACTTC. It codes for CASSQGLQKETQYF.

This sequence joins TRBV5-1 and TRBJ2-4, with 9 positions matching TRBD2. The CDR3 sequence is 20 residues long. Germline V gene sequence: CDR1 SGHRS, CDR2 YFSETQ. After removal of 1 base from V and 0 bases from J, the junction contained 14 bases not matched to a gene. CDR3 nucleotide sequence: TGCGCCAGCAGCTTGTATTCCTCAGGGCTAGCGGGGCTAGCCAAAAACATTCAGTACTTC. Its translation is CASSLYSSGLAGLAKNIQYF. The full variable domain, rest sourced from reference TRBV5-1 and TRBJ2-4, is KAGVTQTPRYLIKTRGQQVTLSCSPISGHRSVSWYQQTPGQGLQFLFEYFSETQRNKGNFPGRFSGRQFSNSRSEMNVSTLELGDSALYLCASSLYSSGLAGLAKNIQYFGAGTRLSVL.

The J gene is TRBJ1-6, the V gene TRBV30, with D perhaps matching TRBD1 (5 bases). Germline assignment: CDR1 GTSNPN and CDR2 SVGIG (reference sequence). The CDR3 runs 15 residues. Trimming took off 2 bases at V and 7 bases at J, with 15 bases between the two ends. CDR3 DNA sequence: TGTGCCTGGAGTCCGAGGGCGGGGGTCAATTCACCCCTCCACTTT. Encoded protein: CAWSPRAGVNSPLHF.

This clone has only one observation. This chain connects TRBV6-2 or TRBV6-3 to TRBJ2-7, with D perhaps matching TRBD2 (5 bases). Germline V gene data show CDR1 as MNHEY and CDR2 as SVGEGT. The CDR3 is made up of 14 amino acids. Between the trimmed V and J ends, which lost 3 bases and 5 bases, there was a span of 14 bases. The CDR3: CASSYGGESDEQYF. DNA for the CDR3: TGTGCCAGCAGTTATGGAGGAGAATCCGACGAGCAGTACTTC.

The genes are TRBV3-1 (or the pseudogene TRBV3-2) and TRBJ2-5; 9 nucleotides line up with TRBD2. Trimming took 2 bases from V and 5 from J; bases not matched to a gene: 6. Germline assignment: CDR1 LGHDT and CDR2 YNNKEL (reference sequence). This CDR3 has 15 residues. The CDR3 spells CASSQRGRAGETQYF. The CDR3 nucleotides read TGTGCCAGCAGCCAACGCGGGAGGGCCGGTGAGACCCAGTACTTC.

CDR3 in amino acids: CASTPRDIYGYTF. CDR3 bases: TGTGCCAGCACCCCGCGCGATATCTATGGCTACACCTTC. The V and J genes are TRBV7-2 and TRBJ1-2; unclear D gene. The ends were cut back, 7 bases at V and 4 bases at J, with 13 bases in the middle. Germline CDR1 reads SGHTA; CDR2 reads FQGNSA. The length of the CDR3 is 13 residues.

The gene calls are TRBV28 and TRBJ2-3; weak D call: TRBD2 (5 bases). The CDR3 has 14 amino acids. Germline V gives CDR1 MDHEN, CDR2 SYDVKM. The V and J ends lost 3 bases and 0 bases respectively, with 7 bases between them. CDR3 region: CASSLPSSTDTQYF. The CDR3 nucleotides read TGTGCCAGCAGTTTGCCTAGCAGCACAGATACGCAGTATTTT.

The CDR3 DNA reads TGTGCCACCGAGGGACAGGGGAAGAACAATGAGCAGTTCTTC. Its translation is CATEGQGKNNEQFF. V and J are TRBV24-1 and TRBJ2-1, with 10 bases lining up with TRBD1. The CDR3 totals 14 residues. The V segment lost 9 bases and the J segment 5 bases; nucleotides outside the gene matches: 6. The germline V gene encodes CDR1 KGHDR and CDR2 SFDVKD.

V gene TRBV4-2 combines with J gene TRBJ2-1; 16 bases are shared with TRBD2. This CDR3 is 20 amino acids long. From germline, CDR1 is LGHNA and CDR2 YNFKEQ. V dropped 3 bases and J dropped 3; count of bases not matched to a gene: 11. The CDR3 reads CASSQRYGTSGRALYNEQFF. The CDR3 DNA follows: TGTGCCAGCAGCCAGAGGTACGGGACTAGCGGGAGGGCCCTCTACAATGAGCAGTTCTTC.

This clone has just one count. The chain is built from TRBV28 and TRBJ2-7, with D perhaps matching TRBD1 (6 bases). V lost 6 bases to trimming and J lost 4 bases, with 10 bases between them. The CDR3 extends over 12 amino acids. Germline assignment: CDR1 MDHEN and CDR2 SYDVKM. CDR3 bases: TGTGCCAGCAGCCCCGGACAGTACGAGCAGTACTTC. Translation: CASSPGQYEQYF.

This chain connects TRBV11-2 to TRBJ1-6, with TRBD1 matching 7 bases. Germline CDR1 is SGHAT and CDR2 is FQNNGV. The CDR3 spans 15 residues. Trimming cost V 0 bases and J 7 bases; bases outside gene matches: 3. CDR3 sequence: CASSLDVRGNSPLHF. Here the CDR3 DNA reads TGTGCCAGCAGCTTAGACGTCAGGGGGAATTCACCCCTCCACTTT.

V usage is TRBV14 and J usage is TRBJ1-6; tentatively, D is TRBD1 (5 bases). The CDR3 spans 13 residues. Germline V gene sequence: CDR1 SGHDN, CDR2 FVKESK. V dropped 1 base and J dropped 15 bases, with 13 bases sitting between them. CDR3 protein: CASSQVRQQFLHF. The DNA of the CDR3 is TGTGCCAGCAGCCAAGTACGACAGCAATTCCTCCACTTT.

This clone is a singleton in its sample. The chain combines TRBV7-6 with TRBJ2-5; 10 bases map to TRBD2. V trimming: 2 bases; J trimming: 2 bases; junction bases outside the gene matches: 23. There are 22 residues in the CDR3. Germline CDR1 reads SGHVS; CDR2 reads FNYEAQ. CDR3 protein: CASSLSTSGSMGLRGWQETQYF. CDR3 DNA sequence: TGTGCCAGCAGCTTATCGACTAGCGGGTCAATGGGGTTGCGGGGTTGGCAAGAGACCCAGTACTTC.

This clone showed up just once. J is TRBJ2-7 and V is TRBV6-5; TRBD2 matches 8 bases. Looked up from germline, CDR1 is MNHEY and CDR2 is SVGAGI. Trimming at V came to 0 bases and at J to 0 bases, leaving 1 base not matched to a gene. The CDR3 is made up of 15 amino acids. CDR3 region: CASSYSGTSSYEQYF. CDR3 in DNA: TGTGCCAGCAGTTACTCTGGGACTAGCTCCTACGAGCAGTACTTC.

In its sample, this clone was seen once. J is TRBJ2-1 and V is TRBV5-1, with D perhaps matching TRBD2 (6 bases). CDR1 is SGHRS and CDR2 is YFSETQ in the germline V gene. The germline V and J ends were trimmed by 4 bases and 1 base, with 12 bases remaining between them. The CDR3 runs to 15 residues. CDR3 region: CASSPRLGSYNEQFF. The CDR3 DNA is TGCGCCAGCAGCCCTCGACTAGGATCCTACAATGAGCAGTTCTTC.

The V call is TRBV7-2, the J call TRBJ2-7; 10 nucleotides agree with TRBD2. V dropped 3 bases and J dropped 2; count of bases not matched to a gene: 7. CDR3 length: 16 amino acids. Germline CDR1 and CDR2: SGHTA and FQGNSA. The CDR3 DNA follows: TGTGCCAGCAGCTTGGAAGGACTAGCGGCACCCTACGAGCAGTACTTC. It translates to CASSLEGLAAPYEQYF.

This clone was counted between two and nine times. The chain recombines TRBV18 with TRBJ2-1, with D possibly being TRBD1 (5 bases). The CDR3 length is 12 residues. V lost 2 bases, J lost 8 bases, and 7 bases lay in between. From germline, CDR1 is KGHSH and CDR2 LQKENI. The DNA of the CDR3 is TGTGCCAGCTCACCAGAAGGGGATGAGCAGTTCTTC. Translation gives CASSPEGDEQFF.

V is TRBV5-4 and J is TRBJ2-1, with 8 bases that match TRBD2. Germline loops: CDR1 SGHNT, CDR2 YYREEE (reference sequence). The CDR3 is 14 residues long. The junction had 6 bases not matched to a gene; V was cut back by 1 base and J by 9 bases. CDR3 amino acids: CASSLITGGSEQFF. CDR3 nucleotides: TGTGCCAGCAGCTTGATTACGGGGGGGAGTGAGCAGTTCTTC. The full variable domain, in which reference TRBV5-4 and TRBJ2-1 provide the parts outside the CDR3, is ETGVTQSPTHLIKTRGQQVTLRCSSQSGHNTVSWYQQALGQGPQFIFQYYREEENGRGNFPPRFSGLQFPNYSSELNVNALELDDSALYLCASSLITGGSEQFFGPGTRLTVL.